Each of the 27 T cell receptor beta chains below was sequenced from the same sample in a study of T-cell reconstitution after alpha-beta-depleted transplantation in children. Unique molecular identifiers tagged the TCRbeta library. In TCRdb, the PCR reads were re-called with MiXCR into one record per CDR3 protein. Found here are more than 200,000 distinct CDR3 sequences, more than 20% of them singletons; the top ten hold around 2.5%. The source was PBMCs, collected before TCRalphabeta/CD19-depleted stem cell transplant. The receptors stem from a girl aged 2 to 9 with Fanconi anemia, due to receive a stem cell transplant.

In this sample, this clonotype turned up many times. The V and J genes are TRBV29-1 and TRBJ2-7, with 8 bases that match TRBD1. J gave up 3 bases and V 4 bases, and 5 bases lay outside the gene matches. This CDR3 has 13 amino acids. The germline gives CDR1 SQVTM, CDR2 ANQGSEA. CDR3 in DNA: TGCAGCGTTGTACAGGGACAGGTCTACGAGCAGTACTTC. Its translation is CSVVQGQVYEQYF.

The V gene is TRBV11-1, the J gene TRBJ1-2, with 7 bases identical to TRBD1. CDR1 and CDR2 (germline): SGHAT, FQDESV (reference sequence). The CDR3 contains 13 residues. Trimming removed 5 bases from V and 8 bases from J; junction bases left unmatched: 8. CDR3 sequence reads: CASSLRSDRGYTF. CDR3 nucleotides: TGTGCCAGCAGCCTAAGATCGGACAGGGGCTACACCTTC. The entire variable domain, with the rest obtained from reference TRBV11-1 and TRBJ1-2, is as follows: EAEVAQSPRYKITEKSQAVAFWCDPISGHATLYWYRQILGQGPELLVQFQDESVVDDSQLPKDRFSAERLKGVDSTLKIQPAELGDSAMYLCASSLRSDRGYTFGSGTRLTVV.

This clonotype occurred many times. CDR3 nucleotide sequence: TGTGCCAGCTCACCACCATCTTCCTACGAGCAGTACTTC. It translates to CASSPPSSYEQYF. The V gene is TRBV18, the J gene TRBJ2-7; D unclear. In germline, CDR1 is KGHSH, CDR2 LQKENI. The CDR3 runs 13 residues. The V and J ends lost 0 bases and 1 base respectively, with 4 bases between them. Using reference TRBV18 and TRBJ2-7 for the parts outside the CDR3, the full variable domain is NAGVMQNPRHLVRRRGQEARLRCSPMKGHSHVYWYRQLPEEGLKFMVYLQKENIIDESGMPKERFSAEFPKEGPSILRIQQVVRGDSAAYFCASSPPSSYEQYFGPGTRLTVT.

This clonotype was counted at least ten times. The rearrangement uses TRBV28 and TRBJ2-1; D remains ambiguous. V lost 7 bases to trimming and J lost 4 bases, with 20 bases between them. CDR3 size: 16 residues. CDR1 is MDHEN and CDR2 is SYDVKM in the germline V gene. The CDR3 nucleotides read TGTGCCAGCACTTATGCCCTTTCGGACCGGTACAATGAGCAGTTCTTC. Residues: CASTYALSDRYNEQFF.

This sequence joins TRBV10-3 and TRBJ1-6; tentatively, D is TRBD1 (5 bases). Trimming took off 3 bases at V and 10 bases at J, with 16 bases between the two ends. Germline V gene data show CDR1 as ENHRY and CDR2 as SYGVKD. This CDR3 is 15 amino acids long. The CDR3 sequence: CAISDSNGGGSPLHF. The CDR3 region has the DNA TGTGCCATCAGTGATTCGAACGGTGGGGGGTCACCCCTCCACTTT.

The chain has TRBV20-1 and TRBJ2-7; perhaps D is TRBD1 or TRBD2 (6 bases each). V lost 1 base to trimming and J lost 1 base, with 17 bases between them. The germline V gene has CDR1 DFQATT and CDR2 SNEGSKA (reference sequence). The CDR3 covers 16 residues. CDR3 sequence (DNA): TGCAGTGCTAGAGGATTCGGAAGGGGGGATTCCTACGAGCAGTACTTC. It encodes CSARGFGRGDSYEQYF.

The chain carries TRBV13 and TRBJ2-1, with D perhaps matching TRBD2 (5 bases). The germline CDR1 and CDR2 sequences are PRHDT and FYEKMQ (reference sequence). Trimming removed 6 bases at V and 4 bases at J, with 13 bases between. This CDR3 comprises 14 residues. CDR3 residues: CASSFGRGYNEQFF. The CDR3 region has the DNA TGTGCCAGCAGTTTTGGACGCGGGTACAATGAGCAGTTCTTC.

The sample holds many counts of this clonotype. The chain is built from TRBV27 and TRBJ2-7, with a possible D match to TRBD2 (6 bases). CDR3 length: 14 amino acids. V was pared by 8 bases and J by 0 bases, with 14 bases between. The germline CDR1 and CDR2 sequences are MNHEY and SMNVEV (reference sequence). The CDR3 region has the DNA TGTGCCAGCCCCGGACTAACCTCCTCCTACGAGCAGTACTTC. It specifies CASPGLTSSYEQYF.

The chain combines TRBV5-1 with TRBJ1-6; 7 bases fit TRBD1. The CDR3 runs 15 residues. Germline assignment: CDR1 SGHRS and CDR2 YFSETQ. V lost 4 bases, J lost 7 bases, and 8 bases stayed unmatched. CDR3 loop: CASSLRDSSNSPLHF. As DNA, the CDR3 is TGCGCCAGCAGCCTACGGGACAGCTCAAATTCACCCCTCCACTTT.

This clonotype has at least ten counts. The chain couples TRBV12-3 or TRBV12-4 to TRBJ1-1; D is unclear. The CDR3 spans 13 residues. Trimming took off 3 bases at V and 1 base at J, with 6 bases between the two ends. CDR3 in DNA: TGTGCCAGCAGTTTGGGGAGGAACACTGAAGCTTTCTTT. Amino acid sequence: CASSLGRNTEAFF.

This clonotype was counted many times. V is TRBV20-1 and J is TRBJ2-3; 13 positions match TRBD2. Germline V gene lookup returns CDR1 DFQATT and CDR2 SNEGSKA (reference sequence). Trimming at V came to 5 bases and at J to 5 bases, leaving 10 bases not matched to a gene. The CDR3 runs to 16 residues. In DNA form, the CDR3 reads TGCAGTGCTCCTAAAACTAGCGGGGGGGCCGAAGATACGCAGTATTTT. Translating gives CSAPKTSGGAEDTQYF.

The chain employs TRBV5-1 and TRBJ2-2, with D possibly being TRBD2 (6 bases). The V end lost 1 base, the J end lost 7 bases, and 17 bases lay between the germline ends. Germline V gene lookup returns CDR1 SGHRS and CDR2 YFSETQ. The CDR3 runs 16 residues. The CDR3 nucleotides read TGCGCCAGCAGCTTGTCGGTGGCTAGCGAGAGCGGGGAGCTGTTTTTT. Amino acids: CASSLSVASESGELFF.

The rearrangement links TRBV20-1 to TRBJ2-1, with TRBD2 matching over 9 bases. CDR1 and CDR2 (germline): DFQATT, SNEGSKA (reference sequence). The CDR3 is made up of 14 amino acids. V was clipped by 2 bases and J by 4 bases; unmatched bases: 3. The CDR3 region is CSARYAGGYNEQFF. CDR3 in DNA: TGCAGTGCTAGATATGCGGGGGGGTACAATGAGCAGTTCTTC.

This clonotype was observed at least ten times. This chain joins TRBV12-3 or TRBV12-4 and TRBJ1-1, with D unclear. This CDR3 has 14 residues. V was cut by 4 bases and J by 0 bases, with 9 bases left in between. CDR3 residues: CASSSVSLNTEAFF. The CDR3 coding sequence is TGTGCCAGCAGTTCAGTCTCTCTGAACACTGAAGCTTTCTTT.

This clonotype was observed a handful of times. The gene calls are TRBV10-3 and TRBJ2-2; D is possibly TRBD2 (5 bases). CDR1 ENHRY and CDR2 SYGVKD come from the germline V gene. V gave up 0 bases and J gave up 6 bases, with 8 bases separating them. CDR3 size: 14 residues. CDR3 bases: TGTGCCATCAGTGAGTCGTCGAGGGCCGGGGAGCTGTTTTTT. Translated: CAISESSRAGELFF.

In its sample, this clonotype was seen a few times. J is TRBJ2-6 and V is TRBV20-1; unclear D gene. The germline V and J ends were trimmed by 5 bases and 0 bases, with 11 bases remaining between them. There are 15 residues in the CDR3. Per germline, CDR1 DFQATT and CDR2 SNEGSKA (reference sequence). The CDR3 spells CSAFTANSGANVLTF. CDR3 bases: TGCAGTGCTTTTACAGCTAACTCTGGGGCCAACGTCCTGACTTTC.

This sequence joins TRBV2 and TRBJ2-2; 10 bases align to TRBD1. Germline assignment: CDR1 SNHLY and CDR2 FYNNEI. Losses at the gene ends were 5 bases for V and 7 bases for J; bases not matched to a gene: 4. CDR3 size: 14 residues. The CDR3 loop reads CASSRQGAGGELFF. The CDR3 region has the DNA TGTGCCAGCAGTCGACAGGGGGCCGGCGGGGAGCTGTTTTTT.

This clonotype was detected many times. As DNA, the CDR3 is TGCGCCAGCAGCTTGTTGGGCAACACCATATATTTT. This gives the protein CASSLLGNTIYF. The chain recombines TRBV5-1 with TRBJ1-3; D not certain. From germline, CDR1 is SGHRS and CDR2 YFSETQ. CDR3 length equals 12 residues. V gave up 1 base and J gave up 7 bases, with 6 bases separating them.

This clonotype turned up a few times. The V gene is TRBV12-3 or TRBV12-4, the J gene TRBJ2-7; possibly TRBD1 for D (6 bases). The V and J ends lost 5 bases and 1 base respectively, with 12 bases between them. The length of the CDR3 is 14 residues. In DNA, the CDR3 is TGTGCCAGCAGTCGGACAAGGGGGTCCTACGAGCAGTACTTC. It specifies CASSRTRGSYEQYF.

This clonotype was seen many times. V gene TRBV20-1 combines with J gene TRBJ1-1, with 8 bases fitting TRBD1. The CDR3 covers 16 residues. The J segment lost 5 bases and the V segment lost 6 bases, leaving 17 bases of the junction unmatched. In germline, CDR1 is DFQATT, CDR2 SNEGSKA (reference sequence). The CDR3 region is CSANPGTGGTGTEAFF. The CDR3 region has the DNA TGCAGTGCCAACCCCGGGACAGGAGGAACGGGGACTGAAGCTTTCTTT.

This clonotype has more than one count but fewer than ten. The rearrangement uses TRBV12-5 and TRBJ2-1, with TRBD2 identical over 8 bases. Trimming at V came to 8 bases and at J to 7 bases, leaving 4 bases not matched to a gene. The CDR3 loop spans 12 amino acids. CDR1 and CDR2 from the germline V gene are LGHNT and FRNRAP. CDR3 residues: CASRSSGNEQFF. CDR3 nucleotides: TGTGCTAGTCGTTCTAGCGGGAATGAGCAGTTCTTC.

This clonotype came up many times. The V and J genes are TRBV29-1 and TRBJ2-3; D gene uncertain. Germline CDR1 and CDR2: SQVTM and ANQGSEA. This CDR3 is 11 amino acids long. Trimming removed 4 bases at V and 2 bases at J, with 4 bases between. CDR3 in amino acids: CSVASTDTQYF. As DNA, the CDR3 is TGCAGCGTTGCTTCCACAGATACGCAGTATTTT.

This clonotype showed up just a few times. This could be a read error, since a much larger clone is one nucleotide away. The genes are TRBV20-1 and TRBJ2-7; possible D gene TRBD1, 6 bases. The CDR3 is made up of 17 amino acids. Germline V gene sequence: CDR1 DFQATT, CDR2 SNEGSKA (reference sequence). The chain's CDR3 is CCASPPPGHKGYYEQYF. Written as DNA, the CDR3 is TGCTGTGCTAGCCCGCCTCCGGGACACAAGGGTTACTACGAGCAGTACTTC.

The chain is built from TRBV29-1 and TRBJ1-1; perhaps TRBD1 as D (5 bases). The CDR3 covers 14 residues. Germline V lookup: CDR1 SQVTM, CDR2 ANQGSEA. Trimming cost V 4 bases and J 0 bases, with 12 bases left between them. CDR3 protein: CSVGGARMNTEAFF. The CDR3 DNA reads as TGCAGCGTTGGAGGGGCCCGCATGAACACTGAAGCTTTCTTT.

In DNA form, the CDR3 reads TGTGCCAGCAGCTTAATAGGTCCGTTGACTTACAATGAGCAGTTCTTC. Translation gives CASSLIGPLTYNEQFF. The rearrangement links TRBV7-3 to TRBJ2-1; D ambiguous. The length of the CDR3 is 16 residues. Per the germline V gene, CDR1 is SGHTA and CDR2 is FQGTGA. The V and J ends lost 1 base and 4 bases respectively, with 14 bases between them. The whole variable domain, remainder taken from reference TRBV7-3 and TRBJ2-1, is GAGVSQTPSNKVTEKGKYVELRCDPISGHTALYWYRQSLGQGPEFLIYFQGTGAADDSGLPNDRFFAVRPEGSVSTLKIQRTERGDSAVYLCASSLIGPLTYNEQFFGPGTRLTVL.

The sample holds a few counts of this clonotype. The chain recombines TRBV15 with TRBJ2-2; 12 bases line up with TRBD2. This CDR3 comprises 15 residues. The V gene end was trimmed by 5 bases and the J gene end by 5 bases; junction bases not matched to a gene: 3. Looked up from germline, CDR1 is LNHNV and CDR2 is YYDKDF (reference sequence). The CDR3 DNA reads TGTGCCACCAGCCTGACTAGCGGGGGAACCGGGGAGCTGTTTTTT. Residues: CATSLTSGGTGELFF.

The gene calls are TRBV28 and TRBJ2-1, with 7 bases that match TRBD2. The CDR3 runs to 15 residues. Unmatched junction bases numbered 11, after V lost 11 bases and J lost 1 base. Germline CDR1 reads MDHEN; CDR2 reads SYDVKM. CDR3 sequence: CAASGDYPSYNEQFF. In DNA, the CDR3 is TGTGCCGCCTCGGGGGACTACCCATCCTACAATGAGCAGTTCTTC. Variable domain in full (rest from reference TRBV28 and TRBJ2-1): DVKVTQSSRYLVKRTGEKVFLECVQDMDHENMFWYRQDPGLGLRLIYFSYDVKMKEKGDIPEGYSVSREKKERFSLILESASTNQTSMYLCAASGDYPSYNEQFFGPGTRLTVL.